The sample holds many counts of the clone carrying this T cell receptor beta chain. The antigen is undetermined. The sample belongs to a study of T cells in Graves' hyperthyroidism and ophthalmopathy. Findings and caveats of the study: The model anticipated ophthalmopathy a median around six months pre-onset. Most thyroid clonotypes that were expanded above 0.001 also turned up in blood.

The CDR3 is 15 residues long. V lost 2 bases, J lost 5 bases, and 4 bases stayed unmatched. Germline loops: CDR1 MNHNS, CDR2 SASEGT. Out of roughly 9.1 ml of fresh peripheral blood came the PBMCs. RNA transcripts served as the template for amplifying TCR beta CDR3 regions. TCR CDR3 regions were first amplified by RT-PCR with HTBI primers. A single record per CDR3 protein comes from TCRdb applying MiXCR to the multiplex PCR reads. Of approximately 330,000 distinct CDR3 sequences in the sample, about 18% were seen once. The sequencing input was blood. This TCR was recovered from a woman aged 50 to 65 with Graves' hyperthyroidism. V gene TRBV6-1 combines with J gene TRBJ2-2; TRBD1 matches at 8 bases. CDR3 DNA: TGTGCCAGCAGTGAACAGGGGGCCGGGACCGGGGAGCTGTTTTTT. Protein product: CASSEQGAGTGELFF.